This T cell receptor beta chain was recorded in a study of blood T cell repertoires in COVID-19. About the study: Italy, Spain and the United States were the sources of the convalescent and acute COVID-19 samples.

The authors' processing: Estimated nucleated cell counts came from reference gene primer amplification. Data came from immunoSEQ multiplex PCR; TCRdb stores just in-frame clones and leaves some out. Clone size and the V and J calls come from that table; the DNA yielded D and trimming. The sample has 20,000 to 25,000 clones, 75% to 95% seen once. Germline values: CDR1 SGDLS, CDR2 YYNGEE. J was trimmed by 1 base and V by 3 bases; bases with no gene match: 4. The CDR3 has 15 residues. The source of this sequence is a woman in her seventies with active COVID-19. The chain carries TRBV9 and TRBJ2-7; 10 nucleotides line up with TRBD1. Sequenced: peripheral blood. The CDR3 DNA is TGTGCCAGCAGCGCCGGGACAGGGGTATCCTACGAGCAGTACTTC. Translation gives CASSAGTGVSYEQYF.